Included here is one T cell receptor (beta chain) sequence, with context. Its target is not known. Method: immunoSEQ multiplex PCR; TCRdb's copy keeps in-frame clones and lacks some. The table has around 130,000 clones, 94% seen once. V lost 3 bases to trimming and J lost 4 bases, with 15 bases between them. The CDR3 has 16 residues. CDR1 MNHEY and CDR2 SMNVEV come from the germline V gene (reference sequence). This record comes from a study of T cell responses to AZD1222 COVID-19 vaccine. For the study at large: Pooling covered second doses at about 4 or about 12 weeks. Study results and limitations: Donors were mostly white British, more females; clonal diversity possibly underestimated. Reports indicate that nearly half of spike-specific TCRs are directed at unmutated variant regions. Spike-specific TCR breadth and depth grew following two AZD1222 doses.

This chain joins TRBV27 and TRBJ2-2; D not resolved. The TCR comes from an adult in good health. The input for sequencing was peripheral blood, taken on day 0 of AZD1222 vaccination. CDR3 bases: TGTGCCAGCAGTTTTCATAGGCAGGCCACCACCGGGGAGCTGTTTTTT. Amino acid sequence: CASSFHRQATTGELFF.